Listed below are T cell receptor beta chains from one sample, sequenced in a study of CD8 T cells in ankylosing spondylitis. TCRdb reprocessed the 5' RACE reads with MiXCR, giving one entry per CDR3 protein. The repertoire holds roughly 120,000 distinct CDR3 sequences, with about an eighth as singletons. What was sequenced was blood, either unsorted or a sorted T cell fraction (not recorded which). The receptor source for this set is a female donor with ankylosing spondylitis or in good health (not recorded which). The CDR3 runs from the conserved cysteine through the conserved F or W. A D gene is named only where the DNA matches it firmly. The listing skips clone size in some rows; elsewhere it reads once, few, many or a size class.

few TRBJ1-1 . TRBV7-9 CASSLGPTRHHTEAFF TGTGCCAGCAGCTTAGGACCGACCCGCCACCACACTGAAGCTTTCTTT
many TRBJ2-5 . TRBV20-1 CSASPLAGFQETQYF TGCAGTGCTAGCCCACTCGCAGGGTTCCAAGAGACCCAGTACTTC
few TRBJ1-2 . TRBV5-5 CASSPDRSFYGYTF TGTGCCAGCAGCCCGGACAGATCCTTCTATGGCTACACCTTC
few TRBJ1-1 . TRBV12-3/TRBV12-4 CASRSIGTEAFF TGTGCCAGCCGTTCGATTGGGACTGAAGCTTTCTTC
. TRBJ1-3 . TRBV20-1 CSARAVGLNTIYF TGCAGTGCTAGAGCTGTGGGTTTAAACACCATATATTTT
. TRBJ2-1 TRBD2 TRBV15 CATSRVGGTSVTNEQFF TGTGCCACCAGCAGAGTGGGTGGGACTAGCGTTACCAATGAGCAGTTCTTC
many TRBJ2-7 TRBD2 TRBV20-1 CSARAPSGAIYEQYF TGCAGTGCTAGAGCCCCTAGCGGGGCAATCTACGAGCAGTACTTC
few TRBJ2-1 . TRBV28 CASRPPAYNEQFF TGTGCCAGCCGGCCTCCGGCCTACAATGAGCAGTTCTTC
many TRBJ2-2 . TRBV9 CASSRQELTGELFF TGTGCCAGCAGCCGACAGGAGCTCACCGGGGAGCTGTTTTTT
. TRBJ2-7 . TRBV27 CASSLSISRTAPSYEQYF TGTGCCAGCAGTTTATCCATATCCCGGACAGCCCCATCCTACGAGCAGTACTTC
. TRBJ2-1 TRBD2 TRBV11-1 CASSLLGTSGRAIHEQFF TGTGCCAGCAGCTTATTGGGGACTAGCGGGAGGGCCATTCATGAGCAGTTCTTC
. TRBJ2-5 . TRBV29-1 CSVLGAEETQYF TGCAGCGTTTTGGGGGCAGAAGAGACCCAGTACTTC
. TRBJ1-2 . TRBV7-9 CASSLGTTYGYTF TGTGCCAGCAGCTTAGGGACAACTTATGGCTACACCTTC
many TRBJ1-1 TRBD1 TRBV6-1 CASTWDRVNTEAFF TGTGCCAGCACCTGGGACAGGGTAAACACTGAAGCTTTCTTT
many TRBJ1-3 . TRBV12-3/TRBV12-4 CASSPLGGSGNTIYF TGTGCCAGCAGTCCCCTAGGGGGCTCTGGAAACACCATATATTTT
. TRBJ2-7 TRBD1 TRBV12-3/TRBV12-4 CASSLGQGLEQYF TGTGCCAGCAGTTTGGGACAGGGGTTGGAGCAGTACTTC
many TRBJ2-3 . TRBV20-1 CSAPERRVDEDTQYF TGCAGTGCCCCGGAAAGGAGGGTCGATGAAGATACGCAGTATTTT
few TRBJ2-1 . TRBV6-1 CASSREQGTRQFF TGTGCCAGCAGTCGAGAGCAGGGGACTCGGCAGTTCTTC
. TRBJ2-7 TRBD2 TRBV27 CASSLQAGAPYEQYF TGTGCCAGCAGTTTACAAGCGGGAGCCCCCTACGAGCAGTACTTC
many TRBJ1-2 . TRBV20-1 CSAPHSWGGYTF TGCAGTGCTCCCCACAGTTGGGGCGGCTACACCTTC
. TRBJ2-1 TRBD2 TRBV7-9 CASSLALAGGPNEQFF TGTGCCAGCAGCTTAGCTCTAGCGGGAGGGCCGAATGAGCAGTTCTTC
many TRBJ1-5 . TRBV5-6 CASSLGGDYSNQPQHF TGTGCCAGCAGCTTGGGTGGAGATTATAGCAATCAGCCCCAGCATTTT
. TRBJ2-3 . TRBV5-1 CASSLPGAISTDTQYF TGCGCCAGCAGCTTACCTGGCGCGATTAGCACAGATACGCAGTATTTT
many TRBJ1-2 . TRBV20-1 CSAPRDKDYGYTF TGCAGTGCTCCCAGGGATAAAGACTATGGCTACACCTTC
. TRBJ2-1 . TRBV7-2 CASSLTIWDEQFF TGTGCCAGCAGCTTAACGATCTGGGATGAGCAGTTCTTC
. TRBJ2-3 . TRBV11-2 CASSLGAPSRDTQYF TGTGCCAGCAGCTTAGGGGCCCCCTCCCGGGATACGCAGTATTTT
. TRBJ2-7 . TRBV12-3/TRBV12-4 CASSPPSRAYEQYF TGTGCCAGCAGTCCCCCCTCCAGGGCCTACGAGCAGTACTTC
few TRBJ2-4 TRBD1 TRBV19 CASTLAGTGSKNIQYF TGTGCCAGTACCCTCGCCGGGACAGGCTCCAAAAACATTCAGTACTTC
. TRBJ1-5 . TRBV20-1 CSAERGGQPQHF TGCAGTGCTGAACGGGGGGGCCAGCCCCAGCATTTT
few TRBJ2-7 TRBD2 TRBV12-3/TRBV12-4 CASSLGLAGFDEQYF TGTGCCAGCAGTTTAGGGCTAGCGGGCTTCGACGAGCAGTACTTC
few TRBJ2-1 TRBD1 TRBV7-9 CASSPTTGIYNEQFF TGTGCCAGCAGCCCGACGACAGGGATCTACAATGAGCAGTTCTTC
few TRBJ2-7 . TRBV7-9 CASSPVYEQYF TGTGCCAGCAGCCCCGTTTACGAGCAGTACTTC
. TRBJ2-3 . TRBV30 CAWKGRVGTDTQYF TGTGCCTGGAAAGGGCGAGTTGGCACAGATACGCAGTATTTT
. TRBJ2-7 . TRBV18 CASSAPSSYEQYF TGTGCCAGCTCAGCCCCCTCGAGCTACGAGCAGTACTTC
many TRBJ2-2 . TRBV7-3 CASSLTPTMVRPGELFF TGTGCCAGCAGCTTAACGCCCACAATGGTTCGCCCCGGGGAGCTGTTTTTT
many TRBJ2-5 . TRBV15 CATRAPGEPQYF TGTGCCACCAGAGCCCCCGGGGAGCCCCAGTACTTC
. TRBJ2-5 TRBD2 TRBV4-1 CASSGLAGETQYF TGCGCCAGCAGCGGGCTAGCGGGAGAGACCCAGTACTTC
. TRBJ2-1 TRBD2 TRBV3-1 CASSLSRRTSGYNEQFF TGTGCCAGCAGCCTGTCAAGACGGACTAGCGGCTACAATGAGCAGTTCTTC
. TRBJ2-2 . TRBV21-1 CAYGGRHITGELFF TGTGCCTACGGAGGGAGACACATCACCGGGGAGCTGTTTTTT
. TRBJ1-5 . TRBV28 CASSDTGRFQPQHF TGTGCCAGCAGTGATACGGGCAGATTTCAGCCCCAGCATTTT
few TRBJ1-2 . TRBV14 CASSQAGSYTF TGTGCCAGCAGCCAGGCAGGGAGCTACACCTTC
many TRBJ1-2 . TRBV29-1 CSVGSYTF TGCAGCGTGGGGAGCTACACCTTC
. TRBJ1-6 . TRBV5-1 CASSSETGPTGSPLHF TGCGCCAGCAGCTCGGAAACAGGTCCTACTGGCTCACCCCTCCACTTT
. TRBJ1-2 . TRBV14 CASSQDSGGNYGYTF TGTGCCAGCAGCCAAGATTCCGGGGGAAACTATGGCTACACCTTC
. TRBJ2-6 . TRBV15 CATSSLGTDTGANVLTF TGTGCCACCAGCAGCCTCGGGACCGACACTGGGGCCAACGTCCTGACTTTC
. TRBJ1-1 . TRBV5-1 CASSLLQVPNTEAFF TGCGCCAGCAGCTTATTACAGGTGCCGAACACTGAAGCTTTCTTT
many TRBJ1-1 . TRBV5-1 CASSLSGPWGTEAFF TGCGCCAGCAGCTTGTCGGGCCCCTGGGGCACTGAAGCTTTCTTT
many TRBJ2-2 . TRBV9 CASSVGLGELFF TGTGCCAGCAGCGTAGGCCTGGGGGAGCTGTTTTTT
. TRBJ2-3 TRBD1 TRBV5-8 CASSLEGQATDTQYF TGTGCCAGCAGCTTAGAGGGACAGGCCACAGATACGCAGTATTTT
. TRBJ2-2 TRBD1 TRBV30 CAWRGHRGQTGELFF TGTGCCTGGAGGGGACACAGGGGGCAGACCGGGGAGCTGTTTTTT
many TRBJ1-1 . TRBV5-1 CASSSNLRDGTVMNTEAFF TGCGCCAGCAGCTCCAACCTCCGGGACGGAACCGTCATGAACACTGAAGCTTTCTTT
many TRBJ1-2 . TRBV5-1 CASSLRGEEYGYTF TGCGCCAGCAGCTTGAGAGGAGAGGAGTATGGCTACACCTTC
many TRBJ2-7 . TRBV4-1 CASSHPQTATYEQYF TGCGCCAGCAGCCACCCCCAGACAGCTACTTACGAGCAGTACTTC